These 31 T cell receptor beta chains were sequenced from one sample in a study of shared clonotypes between healthy human individuals. CD8 cells classed as naive were CD45RO-negative and positively selected for CCR7, excluding terminally differentiated effector memory CD45RA+ cells. Profiled with immunoSEQ multiplex PCR; TCRdb holds only in-frame clones, not every one. The data hold about 2.1 million clones, with around 93% observed a single time. Specimen: naive CD8+ T cells from PBMCs. These receptors were obtained from a man younger than 30 in good health. Some clones in this sample may be carry-over from other donors' samples.

The chain joins TRBV6-1 to TRBJ2-7, with TRBD2 as a possible D gene (5 bases). Germline V gene sequence: CDR1 MNHNS, CDR2 SASEGT. The germline V and J ends were trimmed by 8 bases and 4 bases, with 12 bases remaining between them. The CDR3 loop spans 12 amino acids. CDR3 in amino acids: CASQRPGYEQYF. DNA for the CDR3: TGTGCCAGCCAAAGACCGGGGTACGAGCAGTACTTC.

The chain is built from TRBV10-1 and TRBJ2-7; unclear D gene. The CDR3 runs 12 residues. Germline values: CDR1 WNHNN, CDR2 SYGVQD (reference sequence). V was trimmed by 5 bases and J by 5 bases, leaving 10 bases between them. The CDR3: CASSYSPDEQYF. DNA of the CDR3: TGCGCCAGCAGTTACAGCCCCGACGAGCAGTACTTC.

The chain recombines TRBV9 with TRBJ2-7; D possibly uses TRBD1 or TRBD2 (6 bases each). From germline, CDR1 is SGDLS and CDR2 YYNGEE. Trimming stripped 3 bases from V and 0 bases from J, with 13 bases between. The CDR3 is 15 residues long. CDR3 residues: CASSAGGGLSYEQYF. The DNA of the CDR3 is TGTGCCAGCAGCGCTGGAGGGGGGCTCTCCTACGAGCAGTACTTC.

This chain uses TRBV28 with TRBJ2-3; 10 bases map to TRBD2. Germline CDR1 is MDHEN and CDR2 is SYDVKM. The CDR3 contains 17 residues. V was pared by 7 bases and J by 2 bases, with 12 bases of the junction left unmatched. CDR3 coding DNA: TGTGCCAGCACCCTAAGGGGAGCGGGAGGGTTCACAGATACGCAGTATTTT. As protein: CASTLRGAGGFTDTQYF.

The rearrangement joins TRBV2 to TRBJ2-7; 12 bases fit TRBD2. The CDR3 is 16 amino acids. V dropped 2 bases and J dropped 3; count of bases not matched to a gene: 5. Germline CDR1 reads SNHLY; CDR2 reads FYNNEI. CDR3 sequence: CASSEPTSGRHYEQYF. CDR3 nucleotide sequence: TGTGCCAGCAGTGAACCGACTAGCGGGAGACACTACGAGCAGTACTTC.

The chain links TRBV7-8 to TRBJ2-7, with TRBD2 matching 11 bases. This CDR3 has 16 residues. Trimming took 1 base from V and 5 from J; bases not matched to a gene: 7. The germline CDR1 and CDR2 sequences are SGHVS and FQNEAQ. CDR3 protein: CASSLGLAGGNHEQYF. DNA of the CDR3: TGTGCCAGCAGCTTAGGATTAGCGGGAGGGAACCACGAGCAGTACTTC.

The V call is TRBV7-9, the J call TRBJ2-7, with 7 bases identical to TRBD2. In germline, CDR1 is SEHNR, CDR2 FQNEAQ (reference sequence). This CDR3 is 14 amino acids long. Trimming at V came to 7 bases and at J to 2 bases, leaving 8 bases not matched to a gene. CDR3 nucleotides: TGTGCCAGCACCGCCCCTGCGGGAGCCTACGAGCAGTACTTC. Translating gives CASTAPAGAYEQYF.

Points on this clone: This specimen includes other DNA sequences encoding the same CDR3. V is TRBV7-9 and J is TRBJ2-7, with D possibly called TRBD1 or TRBD2 (5 bases each). CDR3 length: 12 residues. Deletions cut 3 bases from V and 6 bases from J, with 9 bases between. Germline V gives CDR1 SEHNR, CDR2 FQNEAQ (reference sequence). This CDR3 reads CASSLGPGEQYF. Written as DNA, the CDR3 is TGTGCCAGCAGCTTGGGACCCGGCGAGCAGTACTTC. The whole variable domain, filled in from reference TRBV7-9 and TRBJ2-7, reads DTGVSQNPRHKITKRGQNVTFRCDPISEHNRLYWYRQTLGQGPEFLTYFQNEAQLEKSRLLSDRFSAERPKGSFSTLEIQRTEQGDSAMYLCASSLGPGEQYFGPGTRLTVT.

The chain links TRBV9 to TRBJ1-2; 8 nucleotides line up with TRBD1. The CDR3 covers 14 residues. The V and J ends lost 3 bases and 3 bases, in that order; junction bases with no gene match: 4. The germline gives CDR1 SGDLS, CDR2 YYNGEE. CDR3: CASSAGQGYYGYTF. The CDR3, as DNA: TGTGCCAGCAGCGCTGGACAGGGATACTATGGCTACACCTTC.

V is TRBV4-1 and J is TRBJ1-1; no clear D. CDR1 MGHRA and CDR2 YSYEKL come from the germline V gene. V was cut by 2 bases and J by 1 base, with 11 bases left in between. CDR3 size: 15 residues. CDR3 in amino acids: CASSQNSARNTEAFF. In DNA, the CDR3 is TGCGCCAGCAGCCAAAATTCGGCAAGGAACACTGAAGCTTTCTTT.

The V gene is TRBV27, the J gene TRBJ2-7; D gene ambiguous. CDR3 length: 14 residues. Germline CDR1 MNHEY, CDR2 SMNVEV (reference sequence). The germline V and J ends were trimmed by 6 bases and 5 bases, with 17 bases remaining between them. The CDR3 is CASSPYSSWDEQYF. CDR3 coding DNA: TGTGCCAGCAGCCCCTACTCTTCCTGGGACGAGCAGTACTTC.

The chain recombines TRBV28 with TRBJ1-1; D remains unclear. V was trimmed by 7 bases and J by 1 base, leaving 7 bases between them. The CDR3 contains 12 residues. CDR1 MDHEN and CDR2 SYDVKM come from the germline V gene. CDR3 DNA: TGTGCCAGCATCCCGGGGAACACTGAAGCTTTCTTT. Amino acid sequence: CASIPGNTEAFF. Filled out from reference TRBV28 and TRBJ1-1, the complete variable domain reads DVKVTQSSRYLVKRTGEKVFLECVQDMDHENMFWYRQDPGLGLRLIYFSYDVKMKEKGDIPEGYSVSREKKERFSLILESASTNQTSMYLCASIPGNTEAFFGQGTRLTVV.

The chain joins TRBV9 to TRBJ2-6; no firm D call. Trimming removed 4 bases at V and 0 bases at J, with 14 bases between. This CDR3 is built from 17 residues. Germline lookup yields CDR1 SGDLS and CDR2 YYNGEE. The CDR3 loop reads CASSSNKRGSGANVLTF. The CDR3 DNA reads TGTGCCAGCAGCTCTAATAAAAGAGGCTCTGGGGCCAACGTCCTGACTTTC.

This chain links TRBV5-8 with TRBJ2-6; D is perhaps TRBD2 (6 bases). Germline CDR1 is SGHTS and CDR2 is YDEGEE. The CDR3 spans 17 residues. With 7 bases removed from V and 3 bases from J, the gap between germline ends came to 20 bases. The CDR3, as DNA: TGTGCCAGCTATGGTGGAGGGAAGTGGAGTGGGGCCAACGTCCTGACTTTC. This gives the protein CASYGGGKWSGANVLTF.

The CDR3 bases are TGTGCCAGCAGTGACTCGGGAGTAACTGGTACGGGCTACACCTTC. As protein: CASSDSGVTGTGYTF. The rearrangement links TRBV6-4 to TRBJ1-2; D call uncertain. Deletions cut 0 bases from V and 8 bases from J, with 16 bases between. CDR1 is MRHNA and CDR2 is SNTAGT in the germline V gene. CDR3 length: 15 residues.

This clone was detected only once. This chain connects TRBV7-6 to TRBJ2-7; D uncertain. The germline V gene has CDR1 SGHVS and CDR2 FNYEAQ. The CDR3 is 13 residues long. Trimming removed 0 bases at V and 6 bases at J, with 9 bases between. The CDR3 DNA sequence: TGTGCCAGCAGCTTAGCAGGGAAAGGCGAGCAGTACTTC. Its translation: CASSLAGKGEQYF.

The chain links TRBV19 to TRBJ1-4, with 7 bases identical to TRBD1. CDR1 is LNHDA and CDR2 is SQIVND in the germline V gene (reference sequence). The CDR3 runs 15 residues. V dropped 7 bases and J dropped 2; count of bases not matched to a gene: 7. CDR3 loop: CASKEGAYTNEKLFF. In DNA form, the CDR3 reads TGTGCCAGTAAGGAGGGGGCGTATACTAATGAAAAACTGTTTTTT.

This chain joins TRBV27 and TRBJ2-7; a possible D gene is TRBD2 (6 bases). This CDR3 is built from 14 residues. V dropped 5 bases and J dropped 4 bases, with 15 bases sitting between them. Germline V gene data show CDR1 as MNHEY and CDR2 as SMNVEV (reference sequence). The CDR3 sequence is CASSMREVGYEQYF. CDR3 sequence (DNA): TGTGCCAGCAGTATGAGGGAGGTCGGTTACGAGCAGTACTTC.

For this clone: This specimen includes other DNA sequences encoding the same CDR3. The rearrangement uses TRBV10-1 and TRBJ2-5, with D tentatively TRBD1 or TRBD2 (5 bases each). The CDR3 is 13 residues long. Germline V gene data show CDR1 as WNHNN and CDR2 as SYGVQD (reference sequence). Trimming shortened V by 3 bases and J by 4 bases, and 9 bases separated the two germline ends. In DNA, the CDR3 is TGCGCCAGCAGTGATACTAGGGGAGAGACCCAGTACTTC. Its translation is CASSDTRGETQYF.

The chain carries TRBV7-8 and TRBJ2-1; 13 nucleotides match TRBD2. There are 16 residues in the CDR3. With 1 base clipped from V and 4 bases from J, the junction kept 1 base outside the gene matches. Germline V lookup: CDR1 SGHVS, CDR2 FQNEAQ. The CDR3 spells CASSLVLAGGYNEQFF. CDR3 in DNA: TGTGCCAGCAGCTTAGTACTAGCGGGAGGGTACAATGAGCAGTTCTTC.

The rearrangement uses TRBV28 and TRBJ1-2; 10 bases map to TRBD1. The CDR3 runs to 16 residues. Trimming at V came to 5 bases and at J to 4 bases, leaving 10 bases not matched to a gene. The V gene's germline CDR1 is MDHEN and CDR2 SYDVKM. The chain's CDR3 is CASSGGQGRGGYGYTF. In nucleotides, the CDR3 is TGTGCCAGCAGTGGGGGACAGGGGCGGGGAGGCTATGGCTACACCTTC.

The rearrangement links TRBV7-8 to TRBJ2-1; 14 bases are shared with TRBD2. Germline values: CDR1 SGHVS, CDR2 FQNEAQ. The CDR3 contains 17 residues. The V gene end was trimmed by 4 bases and the J gene end by 4 bases; junction bases not matched to a gene: 6. CDR3 sequence reads: CASSSRTSGGLYNEQFF. The CDR3 nucleotides read TGTGCCAGCAGCTCGAGGACTAGCGGGGGGTTGTACAATGAGCAGTTCTTC.

The chain couples TRBV29-1 to TRBJ2-5; the match to TRBD1 covers 7 bases. Germline V gene sequence: CDR1 SQVTM, CDR2 ANQGSEA. Trimming took 5 bases from V and 2 from J; bases not matched to a gene: 2. The CDR3 is made up of 12 amino acids. The DNA of the CDR3 is TGCAGCGTTTGGGGACAGCAAGAGACCCAGTACTTC. Its protein product is CSVWGQQETQYF.

J is TRBJ2-1 and V is TRBV7-9; 7 bases map to TRBD2. Trimming cost V 6 bases and J 8 bases; bases outside gene matches: 10. This CDR3 has 14 residues. CDR1 is SEHNR and CDR2 is FQNEAQ in the germline V gene (reference sequence). The CDR3 protein is CASRPFGGRDEQFF. The CDR3 DNA reads TGTGCCAGCAGACCCTTTGGGGGGAGGGATGAGCAGTTCTTC.

Details on this clone: Other DNA sequences in this specimen translate into the identical CDR3. V usage is TRBV5-4 and J usage is TRBJ2-5, with 12 bases matching TRBD2. Trimming removed 0 bases from V and 5 bases from J; junction bases left unmatched: 8. Germline V gives CDR1 SGHNT, CDR2 YYREEE (reference sequence). The CDR3 totals 17 residues. CDR3 coding DNA: TGTGCCAGCAGCTTGGGGCTAGCGGGAGGGCCAAGGGAGACCCAGTACTTC. Translation: CASSLGLAGGPRETQYF.

The genes are TRBV7-2 and TRBJ1-1; 7 bases align to TRBD1. The CDR3 extends over 15 amino acids. Per the germline V gene, CDR1 is SGHTA and CDR2 is FQGNSA. Trimming at V came to 4 bases and at J to 4 bases, leaving 9 bases not matched to a gene. CDR3 region: CASSYPRGGSTEAFF. In DNA, the CDR3 is TGTGCCAGCAGCTACCCCAGGGGGGGGAGCACTGAAGCTTTCTTT.

This chain uses TRBV28 with TRBJ2-5, with 11 nucleotides matching TRBD2. The CDR3 totals 18 residues. Germline V CDR1 and CDR2: MDHEN, SYDVKM. Trimming removed 3 bases from V and 1 base from J; junction bases left unmatched: 10. The CDR3 region has the DNA TGTGCCAGCAGTTTCTTTTCCGGGACTAGCGGCTTCCAAGAGACCCAGTACTTC. It translates to CASSFFSGTSGFQETQYF.

Here the CDR3 DNA reads TGTGCCAGCAGTACTGGACTAGCGGGAGTAGCCGAGCAGTACTTC. Encoded protein: CASSTGLAGVAEQYF. The V call is TRBV28, the J call TRBJ2-7; 13 bases agree with TRBD2. The CDR3 has 15 residues. After removal of 5 bases from V and 6 bases from J, the junction contained 7 bases not matched to a gene. CDR1 MDHEN and CDR2 SYDVKM come from the germline V gene.

This chain joins TRBV6-5 and TRBJ2-2; D may be TRBD2 (6 bases). Germline V gene data show CDR1 as MNHEY and CDR2 as SVGAGI. The ends were cut back, 2 bases at V and 4 bases at J, with 11 bases in the middle. CDR3 size: 15 residues. The CDR3 DNA is TGTGCCAGCAGTTACAGCGCGGAGGGCACCGGGGAGCTGTTTTTT. It encodes CASSYSAEGTGELFF.

DNA for the CDR3: TGTGCCAGCAGCGGACAGGGGACGGACCAAGAGACCCAGTACTTC. It translates to CASSGQGTDQETQYF. This rearrangement joins TRBV27 to TRBJ2-5, with 9 bases that match TRBD1. The CDR3 is 15 residues long. The germline CDR1 and CDR2 sequences are MNHEY and SMNVEV (reference sequence). J was trimmed by 0 bases and V by 6 bases; bases with no gene match: 5.

CDR3 region: CASSSGANIQYF. Written as DNA, the CDR3 is TGTGCCAGCAGCTCTGGAGCGAACATTCAGTACTTC. The V gene is TRBV5-4, the J gene TRBJ2-4; no clear D gene. The CDR3 is 12 residues long. CDR1 and CDR2 from the germline V gene are SGHNT and YYREEE (reference sequence). The V and J ends lost 3 bases and 7 bases respectively, with 8 bases between them.